These 27 T cell receptor beta chains share one sample of origin, sequenced in a study of blood T cell repertoires in COVID-19. The protocol was immunoSEQ multiplex PCR, while the TCRdb copy is restricted to in-frame clones and leaves out a portion. The data contain a few hundred thousand clones, approximately 81% of them singletons. The sample comprised peripheral blood. The source of these receptors is a woman aged 18-35 years with acute or convalescent COVID-19.

V gene TRBV7-2 combines with J gene TRBJ2-1; 12 bases match TRBD2. V gave up 6 bases and J gave up 9 bases; unmatched junction bases: 9. The CDR3 extends over 15 amino acids. Germline loops: CDR1 SGHTA, CDR2 FQGNSA. Here the CDR3 reads CASSSRLAGVGEQFF. The CDR3 nucleotides read TGTGCCAGCAGTTCTAGACTAGCGGGAGTAGGTGAGCAGTTCTTC.

As to this clone: Other DNA sequences in the sample encode the same CDR3. This rearrangement joins TRBV18 to TRBJ2-1; D is unresolved. Trimming took 3 bases from V and 3 from J, leaving 6 bases between them. Germline CDR1 reads KGHSH; CDR2 reads LQKENI. The CDR3 length is 13 residues. In DNA, the CDR3 is TGTGCCAGCTCACCGGGCAGCTACAATGAGCAGTTCTTC. Its translation is CASSPGSYNEQFF.

This clone was found many times. The gene calls are TRBV14 and TRBJ1-6; D is perhaps TRBD1 (6 bases). CDR3 size: 15 residues. CDR1 and CDR2 (germline): SGHDN, FVKESK. Trimming cost V 4 bases and J 0 bases, with 7 bases left between them. The CDR3 loop is CASSPDSSYNSPLHF. In nucleotides, the CDR3 is TGTGCCAGCAGCCCGGACAGCTCCTATAATTCACCCCTCCACTTT.

In its sample, this clone was seen a few times. CDR3 sequence: CASSLSLAGGSNEQFF. CDR3 in DNA: TGTGCCAGCAGCTTGTCACTAGCGGGAGGTAGCAATGAGCAGTTCTTC. The chain couples TRBV11-2 to TRBJ2-1, with 12 bases that match TRBD2. V was clipped by 3 bases and J by 6 bases; unmatched bases: 6. Germline-derived CDR1 and CDR2 are SGHAT and FQNNGV. The CDR3 has 16 residues.

V and J are TRBV3-1 (or the pseudogene TRBV3-2) and TRBJ1-1, with 8 bases that match TRBD1. Trimming at V came to 0 bases and at J to 1 base, leaving 7 bases not matched to a gene. Germline values: CDR1 LGHDT, CDR2 YNNKEL (reference sequence). The CDR3 runs to 17 residues. CDR3 sequence: CASSQDTGTGGNTEAFF. CDR3 DNA sequence: TGTGCCAGCAGCCAAGATACCGGGACAGGCGGGAACACTGAAGCTTTCTTT.

The rearrangement links TRBV24-1 to TRBJ1-2, with a possible D match to TRBD1 (5 bases). The CDR3 has 13 residues. Between the trimmed V and J ends, which lost 2 bases and 8 bases, there was a span of 11 bases. Germline assignment: CDR1 KGHDR and CDR2 SFDVKD. CDR3 nucleotides: TGTGCCACCAGTGATTCAGGGAATTACGGCTACACCTTC. Translation: CATSDSGNYGYTF.

There are a few counts of this clone. Here the CDR3 reads CASSKPGFGNTIYF. CDR3 DNA sequence: TGTGCCAGCAGCAAACCGGGTTTTGGAAACACCATATATTTT. The chain links TRBV7-2 to TRBJ1-3, with no clear D. Germline lookup yields CDR1 SGHTA and CDR2 FQGNSA. V lost 5 bases to trimming and J lost 3 bases, with 11 bases between them. CDR3 length: 14 residues.

The rearrangement uses TRBV30 and TRBJ2-7; weak D call: TRBD1 (5 bases). This CDR3 comprises 13 residues. V was pared by 3 bases and J by 0 bases, with 9 bases between. Looked up from germline, CDR1 is GTSNPN and CDR2 is SVGIG (reference sequence). DNA for the CDR3: TGTGCCTGGAGGATAAGGGGCTCCTACGAGCAGTACTTC. It yields the protein CAWRIRGSYEQYF.

This clone has more than one count but fewer than ten. The genes are TRBV11-2 and TRBJ2-1; the D gene is possibly TRBD2 (5 bases). CDR1 is SGHAT and CDR2 is FQNNGV in the germline V gene. The CDR3 spans 17 residues. Trimming shortened V by 3 bases and J by 0 bases, and 15 bases separated the two germline ends. The CDR3 region has the DNA TGTGCCAGCAGCTTGGGGAAGAGGGTGAGCTCCTACAATGAGCAGTTCTTC. It codes for CASSLGKRVSSYNEQFF.

The chain uses TRBV7-9 and TRBJ2-7; 12 positions match TRBD2. The CDR3 extends over 19 amino acids. The germline gives CDR1 SEHNR, CDR2 FQNEAQ (reference sequence). Germline trimming cut 1 base from V and 1 base from J; bases unmatched to any gene: 11. The CDR3 sequence: CASSLVVASGRATSYEQYF. The CDR3, as DNA: TGTGCCAGCAGCTTAGTTGTCGCTAGCGGGAGGGCAACGTCCTACGAGCAGTACTTC.

V is TRBV30 and J is TRBJ2-3; TRBD2 matches 8 bases. Per germline, CDR1 GTSNPN and CDR2 SVGIG (reference sequence). This CDR3 comprises 15 residues. V dropped 0 bases and J dropped 1; count of bases not matched to a gene: 3. CDR3 sequence reads: CAWSVLRGGTDTQYF. CDR3 DNA: TGTGCCTGGAGTGTACTGCGGGGGGGCACAGATACGCAGTATTTT.

V and J are TRBV6-5 and TRBJ2-7; tentatively, D is TRBD1 (5 bases). CDR1 and CDR2 (germline): MNHEY, SVGAGI. Trimming cost V 0 bases and J 6 bases, with 15 bases left between them. CDR3 length equals 15 residues. The CDR3 DNA sequence: TGTGCCAGCAGTTACTCGTCAGCCAGGGCAAGCGAGCAGTACTTC. The encoded protein is CASSYSSARASEQYF.

The gene calls are TRBV7-9 and TRBJ1-4, with D perhaps TRBD1 (5 bases). Germline lookup yields CDR1 SEHNR and CDR2 FQNEAQ (reference sequence). The CDR3 spans 14 residues. V was shortened by 0 bases and J by 8 bases, with 10 bases between the two germline ends. CDR3 residues: CASSLASAGEKLFF. The CDR3 DNA sequence: TGTGCCAGCAGCTTAGCCAGTGCAGGGGAAAAACTGTTTTTT. Drawing the rest from reference TRBV7-9 and TRBJ1-4, the complete variable domain is DTGVSQNPRHKITKRGQNVTFRCDPISEHNRLYWYRQTLGQGPEFLTYFQNEAQLEKSRLLSDRFSAERPKGSFSTLEIQRTEQGDSAMYLCASSLASAGEKLFFGSGTQLSVL.

This clone was detected only a few times. The chain has TRBV7-9 and TRBJ2-2; 9 nucleotides align to TRBD2. Germline V gene lookup returns CDR1 SEHNR and CDR2 FQNEAQ (reference sequence). With V trimmed by 0 bases and J by 0 bases, 2 bases remained unmatched. This CDR3 contains 17 residues. The CDR3: CASSLAAGGANTGELFF. The CDR3 DNA is TGTGCCAGCAGCTTAGCGGCGGGAGGGGCGAACACCGGGGAGCTGTTTTTT.

This clone was found a few times. The gene calls are TRBV12-3 or TRBV12-4 and TRBJ2-3; 14 nucleotides line up with TRBD2. The CDR3 consists of 13 residues. V lost 6 bases and J lost 8; bases outside the gene matches: 1. CDR3 amino acids: CASRGTSGSTQYF. The DNA for the CDR3 is TGTGCCAGCAGAGGGACTAGCGGGAGTACGCAGTATTTT.

The V call is TRBV20-1, the J call TRBJ2-7, with a tentative D call TRBD1 (5 bases). V was clipped by 3 bases and J by 2 bases, with 8 bases between them. Germline V lookup: CDR1 DFQATT, CDR2 SNEGSKA (reference sequence). The CDR3 loop spans 12 amino acids. The CDR3 spells CSASTGPYEQYF. For the CDR3, the DNA is TGCAGTGCTAGTACAGGTCCCTACGAGCAGTACTTC.

J is TRBJ2-6 and V is TRBV5-5, with D possibly being TRBD1 (5 bases). The CDR3 extends over 16 amino acids. Germline loops: CDR1 SGHKS, CDR2 YYEKEE (reference sequence). V was cut by 4 bases and J by 2 bases, with 13 bases left in between. The CDR3 is CASSMTALAGANVLTF. DNA of the CDR3: TGTGCCAGCAGCATGACAGCTCTTGCTGGGGCCAACGTCCTGACTTTC.

This rearrangement joins TRBV28 to TRBJ1-2, with a weak D call TRBD1 (6 bases). Germline CDR1 MDHEN, CDR2 SYDVKM. V was shortened by 4 bases and J by 5 bases, with 17 bases between the two germline ends. The CDR3 is made up of 15 amino acids. The CDR3 DNA follows: TGTGCCAGCAGTTCCCCCGGCGGGGGCGGTTATGGCTACACCTTC. It encodes CASSSPGGGGYGYTF.

V gene TRBV5-6 combines with J gene TRBJ2-7, with D tentatively TRBD1 (5 bases). CDR1 is SGHDT and CDR2 is YYEEEE in the germline V gene. CDR3 length equals 14 residues. V gave up 0 bases and J gave up 5 bases, with 12 bases separating them. The CDR3 bases are TGTGCCAGCAGCTTGGTTGCCGAACAGGACGAGCAGTACTTC. This sequence encodes CASSLVAEQDEQYF.

This clone was seen more than once but under ten times. The sample holds other DNA sequences that translate to the same CDR3. The chain joins TRBV28 to TRBJ1-1, with D perhaps matching TRBD1 (5 bases). Trimming pared 6 bases from V and 1 base from J, leaving 9 bases between. The CDR3 covers 13 residues. The V gene's germline CDR1 is MDHEN and CDR2 SYDVKM. Written as DNA, the CDR3 is TGTGCCAGCAGATTAACAGGGAACACTGAAGCTTTCTTT. This encodes CASRLTGNTEAFF.

This rearrangement joins TRBV6-6 to TRBJ2-7; D ambiguous. The V end lost 4 bases, the J end lost 4 bases, and 8 bases lay between the germline ends. The length of the CDR3 is 12 residues. Germline lookup yields CDR1 MNHNY and CDR2 SVGAGI (reference sequence). CDR3 sequence reads: CASSSRSYEQYF. The CDR3, as DNA: TGTGCCAGCAGTTCGAGATCATACGAGCAGTACTTC.

The CDR3 protein is CASSSRGGLAGVSDTQYF. The CDR3 DNA is TGTGCCAGCAGCTCTAGGGGGGGACTAGCGGGAGTATCAGATACGCAGTATTTT. The chain recombines TRBV7-2 with TRBJ2-3; TRBD2 aligns across 14 bases. Trimming took 4 bases from V and 4 from J; bases not matched to a gene: 10. The V gene's germline CDR1 is SGHTA and CDR2 FQGNSA. This CDR3 has 18 residues.

This rearrangement joins TRBV6-5 to TRBJ2-3; D is ambiguous. The germline V and J ends were trimmed by 5 bases and 4 bases, with 4 bases remaining between them. This CDR3 contains 11 residues. Germline values: CDR1 MNHEY, CDR2 SVGAGI. CDR3 loop: CASSISDTQYF. The DNA for the CDR3 is TGTGCCAGCAGTATCTCAGATACGCAGTATTTT.

This clone was observed a single time. The chain links TRBV30 to TRBJ1-1, with D uncertain. The CDR3 loop spans 13 amino acids. With 0 bases removed from V and 4 bases from J, the gap between germline ends came to 9 bases. CDR1 is GTSNPN, CDR2 SVGIG, per germline (reference sequence). The CDR3 region has the DNA TGTGCCTGGAGTGTTTGGGAGAGCACTGAAGCTTTCTTT. Translating it yields CAWSVWESTEAFF.

The V gene is TRBV5-6, the J gene TRBJ2-1, with 8 positions matching TRBD2. The V gene's germline CDR1 is SGHDT and CDR2 YYEEEE. V gave up 0 bases and J gave up 3 bases; unmatched junction bases: 5. The CDR3 loop spans 16 amino acids. This CDR3 is CASSLVGSGVYNEQFF. The CDR3 bases are TGTGCCAGCAGCTTGGTCGGTAGCGGGGTCTACAATGAGCAGTTCTTC. The full variable domain, in which reference TRBV5-6 and TRBJ2-1 provide the parts outside the CDR3, is DAGVTQSPTHLIKTRGQQVTLRCSPKSGHDTVSWYQQALGQGPQFIFQYYEEEERQRGNFPDRFSGHQFPNYSSELNVNALLLGDSALYLCASSLVGSGVYNEQFFGPGTRLTVL.

The rearrangement links TRBV7-9 to TRBJ1-3; D is ambiguous. V was trimmed by 1 base and J by 0 bases, leaving 7 bases between them. This CDR3 is 15 amino acids long. Germline-derived CDR1 and CDR2 are SEHNR and FQNEAQ (reference sequence). The CDR3 spells CASSLGQVSGNTIYF. The CDR3 DNA sequence: TGTGCCAGCAGCTTAGGTCAGGTCTCTGGAAACACCATATATTTT.

The chain uses TRBV7-8 and TRBJ2-3; D possibly corresponds to TRBD1 (5 bases). The V and J ends lost 1 base and 3 bases respectively, with 14 bases between them. CDR3 length: 16 amino acids. Germline CDR1 SGHVS, CDR2 FQNEAQ. The CDR3 nucleotides are TGTGCCAGCAGCTTAGTTCTGCCAGGGTTAACAGATACGCAGTATTTT. Protein product: CASSLVLPGLTDTQYF.